Sequencing of this T cell receptor beta chain was carried out in a study of T cells after yellow fever vaccination. V lost 4 bases, J lost 5 bases, and 14 bases lay in between. Germline loops: CDR1 SGHRS, CDR2 YFSETQ. The CDR3 runs to 14 residues. TCRdb called the 5' RACE reads again in MiXCR, with one record for every CDR3 protein. The profile shows around 50,000 distinct CDR3 sequences, less than 9% of them singletons. This clonotype showed up many times. The input for sequencing was CD8+ T cells sorted from PBMCs, taken roughly 15 days after the first yellow fever vaccination. The chain has TRBV5-1 and TRBJ2-3; D could derive from TRBD1 or TRBD2 (6 bases each). This sequence was found in a man between 18 and 35 years old who received the YFV17D yellow fever vaccine. The CDR3 region has the DNA TGCGCCAGCAGCCCCTGGGGGCGGGGAGATACGCAGTATTTT. Amino acid sequence: CASSPWGRGDTQYF.